Each of the 4 T cell receptor beta chains below was sequenced from the same sample in a study of T cells in localized non-small cell lung cancer. Sequenced by immunoSEQ multiplex PCR; TCRdb stores in-frame clones only, minus some. The data contain some 4,000 clones, about 26% of them singletons. The specimen was lung tumor tissue, collected before any cancer treatment. Receptors originate from a woman aged 35-75 years with stage I lung adenocarcinoma.

The gene calls are TRBV29-1 and TRBJ2-3, with TRBD2 as a possible D gene (5 bases). CDR3 length: 21 residues. Germline assignment: CDR1 SQVTM and CDR2 ANQGSEA. Trimming took 4 bases from V and 0 from J, leaving 32 bases between them. The CDR3 bases are TGCAGCGTTGCACTAAGGAGGTCTCGGATTACCACCTATTTTAGCACAGATACGCAGTATTTT. It encodes CSVALRRSRITTYFSTDTQYF.

This clone was counted only a few times. The rearrangement links TRBV11-3 to TRBJ2-1; TRBD2 matches 12 bases. CDR1 is SGHNT, CDR2 YENEEA, per germline. V lost 5 bases, J lost 9 bases, and 14 bases stayed unmatched. The CDR3 length is 17 residues. The DNA for the CDR3 is TGTGCCAGCAGCCCAGCGAGACTAGCGGGAGTTAGGGGTGAGCAGTTCTTC. It encodes CASSPARLAGVRGEQFF.

This clone was counted between two and nine times. The V and J genes are TRBV6-8 and TRBJ1-1, with D possibly TRBD1 on 6 matching bases. Germline CDR1 reads MNHGY; CDR2 reads SAAAGT. This CDR3 comprises 13 residues. Trimming took 10 bases from V and 6 from J, leaving 18 bases between them. The CDR3 nucleotides read TGTGCCACTCTGAAACAGGGATTAGCTGAAGCTTTCTTT. Amino acids: CATLKQGLAEAFF.

This clone was counted only a few times. This chain joins TRBV18 and TRBJ1-5; D not certain. V was cut by 3 bases and J by 7 bases, with 7 bases left in between. The germline gives CDR1 KGHSH, CDR2 LQKENI. The CDR3 contains 12 residues. CDR3 residues: CASSPGAQPQHF. CDR3 coding DNA: TGTGCCAGCTCACCTGGAGCGCAGCCCCAGCATTTT.